The text below deals with one T cell receptor (beta chain). This clonotype has at least ten counts. Its specific antigen is unknown. One base away there is no much larger clone; base qualities are not given. The treatment or condition label here, explained by the study, means: live attenuated yellow fever vaccine strain. At every blood-draw timepoint, two biological replicates of bulk PBMCs were collected. PBMCs were isolated from peripheral blood using a standard Ficoll-Paque protocol. TriZol was used to extract RNA from bulk PBMCs, CD4 and CD8 fractions, and dextramer-positive and dextramer-negative fractions. This sample stems from a study of T cells after yellow fever vaccination (dated by TCRdb to the late 2010s). Some background on the complete study: The SMART-Seq v4 Ultra Low Input RNA kit was used to prepare libraries from fractions with low cell numbers. Bulk PBMC replicates and cell subsets were isolated from blood drawn at multiple timepoints before and after both primary and secondary immunization. Two healthy male donors, one aged 18 to 30 and one aged 30 to 40 years, made up the cohort. To follow T-cell clones before and after both primary and booster YFV17D yellow fever vaccination, bulk TCR alpha and beta repertoires underwent longitudinal sequencing. What the research found in general, with its limitations: Only a couple of donors were included in the study, so the extent to which the findings can be generalized is limited. After the booster, most clones that had expanded after primary vaccination were detected again (roughly 95% of CD4 and under 90% of CD8), suggesting broad maintenance of memory. The secondary T-cell response was found to be weaker but faster than the primary response, with a peak reached on day 5 rather than on day 15. Because abundant contaminating clonotypes from the bulk population could be contained in FACS-sorted repertoires, computational filtering was required. A small share of clonotypes occurred in both CD4 and CD8 compartments, likely arising from convergent recombination.

The CDR3 holds 15 amino acids from the cysteine to the phenylalanine. Only CDR3 DNA remains: 45 bases, in frame from the first base. Deletion took 5 bases off V and 5 bases off J, with a span of 17 bases between the germline ends. Reading the germline V gene (reference sequence) gives CDR1 SEHNR and CDR2 FQNEAQ. TCR cDNA was synthesized by 5'RACE template switching, which introduced a universal primer site and unique molecular identifiers. cDNA synthesis was primed from both the TCR alpha and TCR beta constant segments. Library amplification involved two PCR steps, and the second step added sample barcodes and sequencing adapters. Sequencing of libraries was done on Illumina HiSeq 2500 (2x100 bp) or NovaSeq (2x150 bp). The authors' analysis ran thus. MIGEC handled demultiplexing of reads and collapsing into UMI consensus sequences, while MiXCR performed V(D)J alignment. Vaccine-responding clonotypes were identified with edgeR using replicate PBMC samples, with FDR below 0.01 and a log2 fold change above 5 up to day 15 being required. Bulk clonotypes were assigned CD4 or CD8 identity according to which sequenced CD4 or CD8 repertoire held them at higher abundance. Using fastp at Q25 and MiXCR, TCRdb reprocessed the public reads and kept productive beta chains. A single entry per CDR3 protein holds the most common genes and DNA from its merged rows. The V and J calls follow TCRdb's processing rather than the paper's. The sample table lists about 630,000 distinct CDR3 sequences, more than 9% of them with a count of one. The ten largest clones add up to under 15% of the sample.

The chain is made from TRBV7-9 and TRBJ2-3, and possibly TRBD2, on 5 matching bases. The sequencing used PBMCs, collected on the day of the yellow fever booster vaccination. This clonotype was obtained from a man younger than 45 who received the YFV17D yellow fever vaccine. The bases read TGTGCCAGCAGCCGAGGGCTCCCCGCGGGAGATACGCAGTATTTT. This is translated as CASSRGLPAGDTQYF.